The sequence of this T cell receptor beta chain was determined in a study of post-analysis software for immune sequencing data (dated by TCRdb to between 2015 and 2017). For the wider study: Recorded disease courses included relapsing-remitting, secondary progressive and progressive-relapsing multiple sclerosis, with some patients lacking subtype annotation. A subset of samples was prepared in parallel using single-end sample barcoding, then pooled and co-amplified after Illumina adapter ligation. The multiple sclerosis patient repertoires were compared with about a dozen previously published healthy control repertoires from donors aged about 6 to 25 years. The paper as a whole reports these results and caveats: Compared with controls, multiple sclerosis patients had significantly lower normalized Chao1 diversity, a finding suggesting substantial peripheral T-cell clonal expansion. The control group was slightly older than the multiple sclerosis patient group. When samples were clustered directly using the F measure, samples prepared in the same batch co-clustered strongly, which prompted a batch-effect correction. Patients showed significantly higher frequencies than controls for five TRBV segments, among them TRBV5-6, TRBV5-1 and TRBV20-1.

As regards this clonotype: This receptor's antigen is unknown. Nothing much larger sits one base from this clone, and base qualities are not available.

The library came from PCR. This sample was sequenced with an Illumina HiSeq 2500. Unique molecular identifiers were incorporated into TCR beta cDNA libraries to reduce PCR and sequencing biases. Per 1 to 10 million input T cells, approximately 500,000 cDNA molecules were obtained, such that each molecule approximated one T cell. The patient libraries were prepared and sequenced using the same protocol as the earlier healthy control dataset. Samples belonging to the same batch were prepared together, multiplexed and sequenced on a shared HiSeq lane. On the authors' methods: Raw barcoded reads were processed with MIGEC, discarding single-read molecular identifier groups before consensus assembly and CDR3 extraction. Clonotype tables were post-analysed with VDJtools, and diversity was normalized by down-sampling all datasets to the smallest sample size. Repertoire overlap clustering matched CDR3 amino acid but not nucleotide sequences to correct batch-related cross-sample contamination. Using fastp trimming at Q25 and MiXCR clonotype assembly, TCRdb reanalyzed the public sequencing data and kept in-frame beta chains. Rows are combined by CDR3 protein, so each entry shows the most common genes and DNA. The V and J calls were determined by TCRdb, not by the authors. For this sample there are about 200,000 distinct CDR3 sequences; 29% appear just once. The ten largest make up approximately 3.6% of the sample.

Reading from cysteine to phenylalanine, the CDR3 counts 17 amino acids. Only CDR3 DNA remains: 51 bases, in frame from the first base. Between the V and J ends, shortened by 0 bases and 5 bases respectively, the junction contains 19 bases. In the germline V gene, CDR1 corresponds to SGHAT and CDR2 to FQNNGV. TCR beta repertoires were profiled from peripheral blood of some 13 young patients with multiple sclerosis to demonstrate the VDJtools post-analysis software. The patients with multiple sclerosis were children and adolescents between about 6 and 15 years of age. This TCR was sampled from a girl younger than 18 with multiple sclerosis. The chain is made from TRBV11-2 and TRBJ2-5; the D gene is perhaps TRBD1, on 5 matching bases. Sequences were obtained from blood. The DNA is as follows: TGTGCCAGCAGCTTAGATTTCCCTCAAGGGGCCCAGGAGACCCAGTACTTC. This gives the protein CASSLDFPQGAQETQYF. Outside the CDR3, residues come from the reference TRBV11-2 and TRBJ2-5 proteins, so the full variable domain is: EAGVAQSPRYKIIEKRQSVAFWCNPISGHATLYWYQQILGQGPKLLIQFQNNGVVDDSQLPKDRFSAERLKGVDSTLKIQPAKLEDSAVYLCASSLDFPQGAQETQYFGPGTRLLVL.